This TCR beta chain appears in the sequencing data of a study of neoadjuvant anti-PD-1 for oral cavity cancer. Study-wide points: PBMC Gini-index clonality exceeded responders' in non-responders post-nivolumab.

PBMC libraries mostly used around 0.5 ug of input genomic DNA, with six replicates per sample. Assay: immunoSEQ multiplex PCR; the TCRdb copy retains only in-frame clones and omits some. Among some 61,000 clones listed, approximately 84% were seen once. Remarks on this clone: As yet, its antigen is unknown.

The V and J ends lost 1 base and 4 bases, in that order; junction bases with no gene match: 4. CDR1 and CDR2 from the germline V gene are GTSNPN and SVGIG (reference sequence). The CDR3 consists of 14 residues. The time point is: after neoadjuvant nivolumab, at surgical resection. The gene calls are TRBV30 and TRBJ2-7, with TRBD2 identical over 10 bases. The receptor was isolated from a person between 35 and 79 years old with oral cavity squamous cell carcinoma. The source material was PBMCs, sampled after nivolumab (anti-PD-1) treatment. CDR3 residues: CAWSADSGRYEQYF. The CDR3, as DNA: TGTGCCTGGAGTGCTGATAGCGGGAGGTACGAGCAGTACTTC.